This passage covers 25 T cell receptor beta chains from one sample sequenced in a study of blood T cell repertoires in COVID-19. Profiled with immunoSEQ multiplex PCR; TCRdb holds only in-frame clones, not every one. The repertoire holds 650,000 to 800,000 clones, with 85% to 90% as singletons. Source material: peripheral blood. The receptors here all came from a woman aged 18-29 years with acute or convalescent COVID-19.

The chain uses TRBV11-2 and TRBJ1-2; 7 bases agree with TRBD1. V trimming: 0 bases; J trimming: 2 bases; junction bases outside the gene matches: 6. The CDR3 has 16 amino acids. Looked up from germline, CDR1 is SGHAT and CDR2 is FQNNGV. The CDR3 loop is CASSLERGRRNYGYTF. The CDR3 DNA follows: TGTGCCAGCAGCTTAGAAAGGGGGCGGAGGAACTATGGCTACACCTTC.

The chain employs TRBV2 and TRBJ2-5; maybe TRBD2 (6 bases). CDR1 is SNHLY, CDR2 FYNNEI, per germline. The CDR3 has 16 amino acids. The V and J ends lost 2 bases and 4 bases respectively, with 17 bases between them. The CDR3 coding sequence is TGTGCCAGCAGTGAATCTAGCGTTTTTTTGGTAGAGACCCAGTACTTC. Protein product: CASSESSVFLVETQYF. The full variable domain, rest sourced from reference TRBV2 and TRBJ2-5, is EPEVTQTPSHQVTQMGQEVILRCVPISNHLYFYWYRQILGQKVEFLVSFYNNEISEKSEIFDDQFSVERPDGSNFTLKIRSTKLEDSAMYFCASSESSVFLVETQYFGPGTRLLVL.

The chain has TRBV18 and TRBJ1-1, with D unresolved. The V and J ends lost 6 bases and 0 bases respectively, with 8 bases between them. The CDR3 spans 13 residues. CDR1 is KGHSH, CDR2 LQKENI, per germline. For the CDR3, the DNA is TGTGCCAGCTCGGGCATGGTGAACACTGAAGCTTTCTTT. Protein sequence: CASSGMVNTEAFF.

Only one count was recorded for this clone. This CDR3 is CASSLKALAGGALVQYF. The CDR3 nucleotides are TGTGCCAGCAGCTTAAAGGCCCTAGCGGGGGGGGCTTTAGTGCAGTACTTC. The V call is TRBV7-2, the J call TRBJ2-7; 12 bases are a match to TRBD2. Germline V gene lookup returns CDR1 SGHTA and CDR2 FQGNSA. V lost 2 bases, J lost 9 bases, and 14 bases stayed unmatched. The CDR3 contains 17 residues.

The table lists this clone with a count of one. The chain links TRBV9 to TRBJ1-2, with D perhaps TRBD1 (5 bases). V lost 7 bases and J 7 bases, leaving 17 bases between the germline ends. CDR3 length equals 13 residues. CDR1 and CDR2 from the germline V gene are SGDLS and YYNGEE. The CDR3 nucleotides are TGTGCCAGCGCAGGCTCCGACAGTTCTGGCTACACCTTC. It translates to CASAGSDSSGYTF.

The chain is built from TRBV20-1 and TRBJ1-5, with D maybe TRBD1 (5 bases). The germline V gene encodes CDR1 DFQATT and CDR2 SNEGSKA (reference sequence). V gave up 3 bases and J gave up 4 bases, with 13 bases separating them. The length of the CDR3 is 14 residues. CDR3 region: CSASTSGGNQPQHF. As DNA, the CDR3 is TGCAGTGCTAGTACCTCCGGGGGGAATCAGCCCCAGCATTTT.

The gene calls are TRBV12-3 or TRBV12-4 and TRBJ1-2; the match to TRBD1 covers 11 bases. V gave up 10 bases and J gave up 3 bases; unmatched junction bases: 4. The CDR3 is 13 amino acids. The CDR3 DNA sequence: TGTGCCACCGGGACAGGGGGTTACTATGGCTACACCTTC. Protein: CATGTGGYYGYTF.

This rearrangement joins TRBV6-5 to TRBJ1-2, with D possibly matching TRBD1 (5 bases). V was shortened by 6 bases and J by 8 bases, with 13 bases between the two germline ends. CDR1 and CDR2 (germline): MNHEY, SVGAGI. The CDR3 covers 12 residues. CDR3 region: CASRTTVLGYTF. In nucleotides, the CDR3 is TGTGCCAGCAGGACGACAGTACTCGGCTACACCTTC.

V usage is TRBV6-5 and J usage is TRBJ1-4; D not resolved. Trimming removed 7 bases from V and 5 bases from J, with 17 bases in between. In germline, CDR1 is MNHEY, CDR2 SVGAGI. The CDR3 totals 15 residues. The CDR3, as DNA: TGTGCCAGCATCCCCTCGGCGGGAGGGAATGAAAAACTGTTTTTT. Its translation: CASIPSAGGNEKLFF.

This clone was found a few times. V gene TRBV4-3 combines with J gene TRBJ2-7, with D perhaps matching TRBD2 (6 bases). The V end lost 1 base, the J end lost 12 bases, and 28 bases lay between the germline ends. In germline, CDR1 is LGHNA, CDR2 YSLEER. This CDR3 region has 17 residues. CDR3 sequence: CASSQGEEGFNTPPLYF. CDR3 in DNA: TGCGCCAGCAGCCAAGGGGAGGAGGGGTTTAATACCCCGCCCTTGTACTTC.

J is TRBJ2-1 and V is TRBV5-1, with D possibly being TRBD2 (7 bases). V gave up 3 bases and J gave up 8 bases, with 21 bases separating them. This CDR3 is 16 amino acids long. The V gene's germline CDR1 is SGHRS and CDR2 YFSETQ. In DNA form, the CDR3 reads TGCGCCAGCAGCTCCAAGGGGGGGGCGAGTTGGGATGAGCAGTTCTTC. Translated, it gives CASSSKGGASWDEQFF.

A single count supports this clone. The gene calls are TRBV4-1 and TRBJ1-1; D unclear. Trimming removed 4 bases at V and 9 bases at J, with 15 bases between. The CDR3 sequence is 13 residues long. Germline loops: CDR1 MGHRA, CDR2 YSYEKL. The CDR3: CASSPGLFRKAFF. The CDR3 DNA follows: TGCGCCAGCAGCCCAGGATTATTTAGGAAAGCTTTCTTT.

The J gene is TRBJ1-5, the V gene TRBV19; no firm D call. The CDR3 covers 16 residues. V was cut by 2 bases and J by 0 bases, with 11 bases left in between. Germline CDR1 is LNHDA and CDR2 is SQIVND (reference sequence). CDR3 loop: CASSIMGMYSNQPQHF. The CDR3 DNA reads as TGTGCCAGTAGTATAATGGGCATGTATAGCAATCAGCCCCAGCATTTT.

This clone appeared a few times. This chain links TRBV30 with TRBJ1-6; unclear D gene. Germline V gives CDR1 GTSNPN, CDR2 SVGIG (reference sequence). With 4 bases removed from V and 0 bases from J, the gap between germline ends came to 22 bases. This CDR3 has 19 amino acids. This CDR3 is CAWKPFPRVLSSYNSPLHF. CDR3 sequence (DNA): TGTGCCTGGAAACCCTTTCCACGGGTCCTTAGCTCCTATAATTCACCCCTCCACTTT. Variable domain in full (rest from reference TRBV30 and TRBJ1-6): SQTIHQWPATLVQPVGSPLSLECTVEGTSNPNLYWYRQAAGRGLQLLFYSVGIGQISSEVPQNLSASRPQDRQFILSSKKLLLSDSGFYLCAWKPFPRVLSSYNSPLHFGNGTRLTVT.

The gene calls are TRBV5-1 and TRBJ1-2, with TRBD1 matching 12 bases. CDR3 length: 14 amino acids. V was pared by 4 bases and J by 8 bases, with 6 bases of the junction left unmatched. Germline lookup yields CDR1 SGHRS and CDR2 YFSETQ. CDR3 in amino acids: CASSMGQGAEGYTF. The CDR3 nucleotides are TGCGCCAGCAGCATGGGACAGGGGGCAGAAGGCTACACCTTC.

As regards this clone: At the DNA level, this CDR3 is encoded by other sequences in the same sample as well. The chain is built from TRBV5-1 and TRBJ2-7, with 8 bases matching TRBD2. The CDR3 is made up of 15 amino acids. The junction had 2 bases not matched to a gene; V was cut back by 0 bases and J by 0 bases. Germline V CDR1 and CDR2: SGHRS, YFSETQ. CDR3 bases: TGCGCCAGCAGCTTGGGCGGGGGGACCTCCTACGAGCAGTACTTC. This codes for CASSLGGGTSYEQYF.

Here the CDR3 reads CATTPRTEPSNYGYTF. CDR3 DNA sequence: TGTGCCACCACCCCGCGGACAGAACCCTCTAACTATGGCTACACCTTC. V is TRBV24-1 and J is TRBJ1-2, with D perhaps matching TRBD1 (6 bases). With 8 bases removed from V and 0 bases from J, the gap between germline ends came to 18 bases. Per germline, CDR1 KGHDR and CDR2 SFDVKD. The CDR3 runs to 16 residues.

The J gene is TRBJ1-2, the V gene TRBV21-1; the DNA was not used to check the table's D call, TRBD1. TRBV21-1 is reported as a pseudogene. CDR3 length: 14 residues. For the CDR3, the DNA is TGTGCCAGCAGGGTGGGGACAGGGCACTATGGCTACACCTTC. Translation: CASRVGTGHYGYTF.

V usage is TRBV21-1 and J usage is TRBJ2-7; TRBD1 is taken as the D call from the table, unchecked against the DNA. TRBV21-1 is tagged as a pseudogene. The CDR3 has 15 amino acids. Written as DNA, the CDR3 is TGTGCCAGCAGCAAATGGGACAGCAGCTCCTACGAGCAGTACTTC. Its translation: CASSKWDSSSYEQYF.

The V call is TRBV25-1, the J call TRBJ2-7; 9 nucleotides line up with TRBD1. The V gene's germline CDR1 is MGHDK and CDR2 SYGVNS. Trimming cost V 1 base and J 4 bases; bases outside gene matches: 11. The CDR3 has 17 residues. The CDR3 here is CASSESRGQGVSYEQYF. DNA of the CDR3: TGTGCCAGCAGTGAATCTCGGGGACAGGGTGTAAGTTACGAGCAGTACTTC.

This chain links TRBV28 with TRBJ1-1, with D possibly being TRBD1 (5 bases). V lost 3 bases and J lost 4, with 12 bases in between. CDR1 and CDR2 from the germline V gene are MDHEN and SYDVKM. The CDR3 consists of 14 residues. The CDR3 nucleotides are TGTGCCAGCAGTTTCAGGAGACAGCTCACTGAAGCTTTCTTT. This sequence encodes CASSFRRQLTEAFF.

This clone has just one count. V and J are TRBV7-2 and TRBJ1-2; tentative D call: TRBD1 (5 bases). V dropped 1 base and J dropped 2 bases, with 14 bases sitting between them. The germline gives CDR1 SGHTA, CDR2 FQGNSA. The CDR3 totals 16 residues. DNA of the CDR3: TGTGCCAGCAGCTTAGGGCCCCAGGGTCTGAACTATGGCTACACCTTC. Its protein product is CASSLGPQGLNYGYTF.

In nucleotides, the CDR3 is TGTGCCAGCATCGGAAAGGGGGAACTCACCGGGGAGCTGTTTTTT. This sequence encodes CASIGKGELTGELFF. The V and J genes are TRBV21-1 and TRBJ2-2; no check of the table's D call, TRBD1, against the DNA was made. TRBV21-1 is noted as a pseudogene. The CDR3 is made up of 15 amino acids.

The gene calls are TRBV9 and TRBJ2-4; D not certain. The length of the CDR3 is 16 residues. Trimming shortened V by 4 bases and J by 0 bases, and 14 bases separated the two germline ends. Germline assignment: CDR1 SGDLS and CDR2 YYNGEE. The CDR3 loop reads CASSPTSVLAKNIQYF. The CDR3 DNA reads TGTGCCAGCAGCCCAACTTCCGTTCTAGCCAAAAACATTCAGTACTTC.

This clone was observed once. The V call is TRBV4-1, the J call TRBJ2-1; 8 bases fit TRBD2. The CDR3 has 15 amino acids. V lost 2 bases, J lost 8 bases, and 8 bases stayed unmatched. Germline lookup yields CDR1 MGHRA and CDR2 YSYEKL. CDR3 DNA: TGCGCCAGCAGCCAACCGGGACTAGAGGATTATGAGCAGTTCTTC. Translating it yields CASSQPGLEDYEQFF.